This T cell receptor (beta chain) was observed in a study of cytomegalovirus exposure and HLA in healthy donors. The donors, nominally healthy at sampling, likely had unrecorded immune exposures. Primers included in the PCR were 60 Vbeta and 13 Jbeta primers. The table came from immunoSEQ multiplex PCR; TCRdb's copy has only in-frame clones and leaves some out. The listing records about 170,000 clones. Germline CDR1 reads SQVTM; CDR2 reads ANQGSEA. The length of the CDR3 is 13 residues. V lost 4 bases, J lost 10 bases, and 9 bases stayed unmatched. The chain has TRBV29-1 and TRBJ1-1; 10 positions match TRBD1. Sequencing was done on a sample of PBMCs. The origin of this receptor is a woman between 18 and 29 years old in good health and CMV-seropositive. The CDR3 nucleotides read TGCAGCGTTGTTGGGAGACAGGGGGCTGGAGCTTTCTTT. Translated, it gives CSVVGRQGAGAFF. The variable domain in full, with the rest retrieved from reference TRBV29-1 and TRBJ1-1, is SAVISQKPSRDICQRGTSLTIQCQVDSQVTMMFWYRQQPGQSLTLIATANQGSEATYESGFVIDKFPISRPNLTFSTLTVSNMSPEDSSIYLCSVVGRQGAGAFFGQGTRLTVV.